This entry lists 4 T cell receptor beta chains sequenced from one sample in a study of blood T cell repertoires in COVID-19. Here immunoSEQ multiplex PCR was the method, and the copy in TCRdb shows in-frame clones only, minus some. There are about 250,000 clones in the sample; 87% occur only once, and around 3% lies in the top ten. The sample was peripheral blood. The origin of the receptors is a man younger than 35 with active or convalescent COVID-19.

The chain has TRBV7-2 and TRBJ1-4, with TRBD1 matching 9 bases. CDR3 length: 16 residues. Germline loops: CDR1 SGHTA, CDR2 FQGNSA. V lost 1 base to trimming and J lost 3 bases; unmatched junction nucleotides: 3. CDR3 DNA sequence: TGTGCCAGCAGCTTAGGACAGGGGGGAGCTAATGAAAAACTGTTTTTT. This translates into CASSLGQGGANEKLFF. Supplemented by reference TRBV7-2 and TRBJ1-4, the full variable domain reads GAGVSQSPSNKVTEKGKDVELRCDPISGHTALYWYRQSLGQGLEFLIYFQGNSAPDKSGLPSDRFSAERTGGSVSTLTIQRTQQEDSAVYLCASSLGQGGANEKLFFGSGTQLSVL.

This sequence joins TRBV28 and TRBJ1-1, with 7 positions matching TRBD1. The CDR3 has 14 amino acids. Unmatched junction bases numbered 2, after V lost 3 bases and J lost 1 base. Germline values: CDR1 MDHEN, CDR2 SYDVKM. CDR3 sequence: CASSLTGSNTEAFF. The CDR3 DNA reads TGTGCCAGCAGTTTGACAGGGTCGAACACTGAAGCTTTCTTT.

The rearrangement joins TRBV11-2 to TRBJ1-2; no clear D gene. The CDR3 loop spans 12 amino acids. V gave up 2 bases and J gave up 7 bases, with 8 bases separating them. Germline CDR1 reads SGHAT; CDR2 reads FQNNGV. The CDR3 DNA follows: TGTGCCAGCAGCTTATCCAACGGTGGCTACACCTTC. Translated, it gives CASSLSNGGYTF.

The chain's CDR3 is CASSFGDRDNEKLFF. The CDR3 nucleotides read TGTGCCAGCAGTTTCGGGGACAGGGATAATGAAAAACTGTTTTTT. The J gene is TRBJ1-4, the V gene TRBV28, with 9 bases fitting TRBD1. CDR3 length: 15 residues. Germline V gene lookup returns CDR1 MDHEN and CDR2 SYDVKM. The trim removed 3 bases at V and 4 bases at J, leaving 3 bases unmatched.